This T cell receptor (beta chain) was identified during a study of T cell responses to AZD1222 COVID-19 vaccine. CDR3 length equals 16 residues. Trimming pared 2 bases from V and 4 bases from J, leaving 16 bases between. Germline V gene lookup returns CDR1 SGHDN and CDR2 FVKESK. Only in-frame clones appear in the TCRdb table, and some are missing; sequencing was by immunoSEQ multiplex PCR. The sample consists of about 150,000 clones, approximately 90% of them appearing once. The source is an adult in good health. The gene calls are TRBV14 and TRBJ2-3, with D tentatively TRBD2 (6 bases). The sequenced sample was peripheral blood, obtained on day 0 of AZD1222 vaccination. CDR3 coding DNA: TGTGCCAGCAGCCAATATCAGGCAGGGAGGCCAGATACGCAGTATTTT. It is translated as CASSQYQAGRPDTQYF.